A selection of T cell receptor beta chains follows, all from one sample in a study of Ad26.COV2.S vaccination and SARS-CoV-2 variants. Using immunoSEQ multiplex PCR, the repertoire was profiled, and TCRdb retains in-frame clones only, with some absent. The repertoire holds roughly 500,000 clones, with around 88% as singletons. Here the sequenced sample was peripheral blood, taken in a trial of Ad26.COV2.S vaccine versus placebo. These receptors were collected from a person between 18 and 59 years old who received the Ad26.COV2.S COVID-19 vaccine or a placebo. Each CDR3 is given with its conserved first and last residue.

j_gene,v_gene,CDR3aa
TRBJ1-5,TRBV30,CAWRQDSNQPQHF
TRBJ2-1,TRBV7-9,CASSFETGFGEQFF
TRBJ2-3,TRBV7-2,CASSLDPLGGLVDTQYF
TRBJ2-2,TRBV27,CASSLSDTGELFF
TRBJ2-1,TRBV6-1,CASSEEAAGAYNEQFF
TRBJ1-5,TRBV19,CASSSTTGAFNQPQHF
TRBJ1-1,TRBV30,CAWRGSPSTEAFF
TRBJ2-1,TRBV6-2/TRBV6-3,CASSMGDRQFF
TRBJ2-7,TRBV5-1,CASSLWADRVDEQYF
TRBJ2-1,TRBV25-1,CASSEAVAYNEQFF
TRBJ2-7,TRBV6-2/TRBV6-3,CASSYSHQIYEQYF
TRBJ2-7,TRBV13,CASSLRVPGEQYF
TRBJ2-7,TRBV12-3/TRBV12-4,CASSLTGEQYF
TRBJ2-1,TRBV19,CASSDRNNEQFF
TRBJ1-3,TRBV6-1,CASSVNRVTRTEGNTIYF
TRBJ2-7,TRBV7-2,CASSLRASGSAPYEQYF
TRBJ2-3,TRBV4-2,CASSQESSGSNTQYF
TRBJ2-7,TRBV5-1,CASSLRAGRAYEQYF
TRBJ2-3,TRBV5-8,CASSPSYSSNTDTQYF
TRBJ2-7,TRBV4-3,CASSQGSGLGSYEQYF
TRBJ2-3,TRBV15,CATSVQGSTDTQYF
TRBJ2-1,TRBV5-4,CASSPGTSGRSFYNEQFF
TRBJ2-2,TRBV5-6,CASSLVHKNTGELFF
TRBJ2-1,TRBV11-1,CASSFNRGKSEQFF
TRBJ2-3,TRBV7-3,CASSLAQNTDTQYF
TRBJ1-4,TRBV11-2,CASSSNAANEKLFF
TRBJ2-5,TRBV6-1,CASSEVGPKETQYF